This T cell receptor beta chain came from a study of Ad26.COV2.S vaccination and SARS-CoV-2 variants (dated by TCRdb to about 2021). Broadly, across the study: Donors in the vaccine arm were drawn from COV1001, a multicentre, randomized, double-blind, placebo-controlled phase I-IIa trial testing Ad26.COV2.S in healthy adults. Dosing of Ad26.COV2.S was intramuscular, at either 5x10^10 or 1x10^11 viral particles, delivered as one shot or as two shots spaced 56 days apart. TCRbeta repertoire sequencing served as the tool for gauging how specific and how broad the SARS-CoV-2-reactive T cell receptors were following Ad26.COV2.S vaccination. A total of roughly 30 samples were included in the TCR-sequenced set, comprising approximately 20 Ad26.COV2.S vaccine recipients, 5 placebo recipients and 8 SARS-CoV-2 convalescent individuals. Trial participants were randomized into five groups of five, in which low-dose or high-dose Ad26.COV2.S was given once or twice, or placebo was given on both occasions. Throughout the experiments and outcome assessment, investigators stayed blinded to trial group allocation. Overall study results and their limits: The study lacked the statistical power to compare responses across vaccine doses or regimens. Spike-specific TCR breadth was higher in Ad26.COV2.S recipients than in placebo recipients (P = 0.0014). Vaccine and placebo recipients had similar non-spike TCR breadth, a finding consistent with the vaccine containing only spike. After vaccination, substantial breadth of spike-specific CD8+ and CD4+ T cell responses was reported. According to the authors, total T cell responses may have been underestimated by the TCR breadth and depth analyses.

The immunoSEQ Assay was the method used to sequence TCRbeta CDR3 regions. After extraction, genomic DNA underwent amplification by bias-controlled multiplex PCR, followed by high-throughput sequencing. Turning to the authors' computational methods: To quantify the absolute abundance of every unique TCRbeta CDR3 region, sequences were collapsed and filtered. T cell fraction was estimated by normalizing TCRbeta template counts to usable DNA, which was measured by amplifying reference genes present in all nucleated cells. Repertoire TCRs were annotated as SARS-CoV-2-specific by exact matching of V gene, CDR3 amino acid sequence and J gene to a known reactive TCR set. The reference SARS-CoV-2 TCR set was derived from MIRA and filtered for enrichment in COVID-19-positive ImmuneCODE repertoires, a step that removed public or cross-reactive TCRs. Based on the MIRA antigens, annotated TCRs were further analysed at the level of specific ORF or position within ORF. Breadth was defined as the number of annotated unique rearrangements divided by the total number of unique productive rearrangements, and depth was defined as the summed frequency of the annotated unique rearrangements. Two-sided Wilcoxon rank-sum tests were applied when comparing TCR breadth between groups. This is the immuneACCESS table as TCRdb keeps it, with only in-frame sequences that have V and J called. A part of the clones is gone; compared with another copy, unresolved V genes explain less than half, and the rest is unexplained. That table is the source of V, J and clone size, and D and trimming were worked out from the DNA. The sample data list about 220,000 clones, and 85% to 90% of these were observed just once. 9.5% to 12% of the sample is taken by the ten largest.

The treatment or condition label corresponds to: over 15 received Ad26.COV2.S at low or high dose, single or two shots; several received placebo; per-sample allocation not given. Repertoires of vaccine and placebo recipients were sequenced from samples collected on day 63 after the first injection. Cohort 1b enrolled about 25 adults aged 18-55 years at a single site in Boston, USA, between 29 July and 7 August 2020. Ad26.COV2.S was a replication-incompetent adenovirus type 26 vector that expressed a prefusion-stabilized SARS-CoV-2 spike protein derived from the original Wuhan strain. Worth noting for this clone: Its cognate antigen has yet to be identified. The input lacks base qualities; no much larger clone sits a single base away.

This receptor was taken from a person between 18 and 65 years old who received the Ad26.COV2.S COVID-19 vaccine or a placebo. Specimen: peripheral blood, collected in a trial of Ad26.COV2.S vaccine versus placebo.

The CDR3 region has the sequence CASSLTVQSYEQYF. The DNA sequence is as follows: TGTGCCAGCAGCTTAACGGTCCAGAGTTACGAGCAGTACTTC. The sequence links TRBV7-9 to TRBJ2-7, with the D gene uncertain. V and J are truncated by 2 bases and 4 bases respectively, leaving an intervening sequence of 12 bases. The CDR1 and CDR2 encoded by the germline V gene (reference sequence) are SEHNR and FQNEAQ. There are 14 amino acids in the CDR3, from cysteine to phenylalanine inclusive. Only CDR3 DNA remains: 42 bases, in frame from the first base.